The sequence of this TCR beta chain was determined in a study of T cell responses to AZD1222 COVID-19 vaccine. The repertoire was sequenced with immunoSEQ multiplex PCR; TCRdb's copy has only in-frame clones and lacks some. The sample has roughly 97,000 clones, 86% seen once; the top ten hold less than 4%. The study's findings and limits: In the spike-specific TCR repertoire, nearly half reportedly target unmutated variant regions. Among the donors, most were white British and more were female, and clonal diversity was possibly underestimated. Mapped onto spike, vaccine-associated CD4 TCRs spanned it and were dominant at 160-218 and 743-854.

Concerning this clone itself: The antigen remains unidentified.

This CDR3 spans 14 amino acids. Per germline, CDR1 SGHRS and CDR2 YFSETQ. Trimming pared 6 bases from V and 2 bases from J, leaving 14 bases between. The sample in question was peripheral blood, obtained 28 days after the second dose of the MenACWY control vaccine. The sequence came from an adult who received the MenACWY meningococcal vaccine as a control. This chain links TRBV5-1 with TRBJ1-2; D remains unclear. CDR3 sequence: CASKGAGDNYGYTF. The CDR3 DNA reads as TGCGCCAGCAAGGGTGCGGGAGACAACTATGGCTACACCTTC.